A single sample is the source of the 19 T cell receptor beta chains below, sequenced in a study of blood T cell repertoires in COVID-19. TCRdb keeps only in-frame clones here, not all; method: immunoSEQ multiplex PCR. The sample holds about 260,000 clones, roughly 90% seen once. The specimen sequenced was peripheral blood. These receptors all stem from a man in his sixties who had recovered from COVID-19.

The rearrangement links TRBV19 to TRBJ1-2; D not certain. This CDR3 spans 16 amino acids. Germline lookup yields CDR1 LNHDA and CDR2 SQIVND (reference sequence). Trimming pared 5 bases from V and 0 bases from J, leaving 16 bases between. The CDR3 nucleotides read TGTGCCAGTAGTCGGAAACGAGAGCGTCCTAACTATGGCTACACCTTC. Protein product: CASSRKRERPNYGYTF.

J is TRBJ1-1 and V is TRBV19; D is possibly TRBD1 (5 bases). CDR3 size: 14 residues. V was shortened by 3 bases and J by 1 base, with 9 bases between the two germline ends. Germline lookup yields CDR1 LNHDA and CDR2 SQIVND (reference sequence). The DNA of the CDR3 is TGTGCCAGTAGTATCCAGGGCTGGAACACTGAAGCTTTCTTT. This gives the protein CASSIQGWNTEAFF.

The chain links TRBV3-1 (or the pseudogene TRBV3-2) to TRBJ2-2; possibly TRBD1 for D (5 bases). With 1 base removed from V and 0 bases from J, the gap between germline ends came to 9 bases. CDR1 is LGHDT, CDR2 YNNKEL, per germline (reference sequence). The CDR3 extends over 16 amino acids. The CDR3 coding sequence is TGTGCCAGCAGCCAAGGAGCAGGGTCGAACACCGGGGAGCTGTTTTTT. Amino acids: CASSQGAGSNTGELFF.

This chain uses TRBV3-1 (or the pseudogene TRBV3-2) with TRBJ2-2, with 8 nucleotides matching TRBD2. Unmatched junction bases numbered 9, after V lost 3 bases and J lost 6 bases. Germline CDR1 LGHDT, CDR2 YNNKEL (reference sequence). This CDR3 is 16 amino acids long. CDR3 amino acids: CASSQRRGAGSGELFF. The DNA for the CDR3 is TGTGCCAGCAGCCAGAGGCGGGGGGCGGGGTCCGGGGAGCTGTTTTTT.

The chain has TRBV21-1 and TRBJ1-1; the listed D gene, TRBD1, was not tested against the DNA. TRBV21-1 is shown as a pseudogene. This CDR3 comprises 14 residues. CDR3 nucleotides: TGTGCCAGCAGCAAAGCAGGGCAGGGGATTACGGCTTTCTTT. Protein sequence: CASSKAGQGITAFF.

The chain is built from TRBV7-9 and TRBJ2-1; 8 positions agree with TRBD2. Germline V gene sequence: CDR1 SEHNR, CDR2 FQNEAQ (reference sequence). V trimming: 5 bases; J trimming: 3 bases; junction bases outside the gene matches: 6. The CDR3 sequence is 15 residues long. The CDR3 loop is CASSRGGIDYNEQFF. CDR3 DNA: TGTGCCAGCAGCCGCGGGGGGATAGACTACAATGAGCAGTTCTTC.

The rearrangement links TRBV4-2 to TRBJ1-5; 8 bases align to TRBD1. The CDR3 length is 18 residues. Looked up from germline, CDR1 is LGHNA and CDR2 is YNFKEQ. V gave up 0 bases and J gave up 6 bases; unmatched junction bases: 13. This CDR3 reads CASSQESQGALGVQPQHF. CDR3 sequence (DNA): TGTGCCAGCAGCCAAGAAAGCCAGGGGGCATTAGGAGTTCAGCCCCAGCATTTT.

The sample holds a few counts of this clone. The V gene is TRBV9, the J gene TRBJ2-2; possible D gene TRBD1, 5 bases. The germline gives CDR1 SGDLS, CDR2 YYNGEE. This CDR3 has 16 residues. The V end was cut by 0 bases, the J end by 1 base, with 10 bases between. The CDR3: CASSVGPGLNTGELFF. In nucleotides, the CDR3 is TGTGCCAGCAGCGTAGGCCCAGGGCTGAACACCGGGGAGCTGTTTTTT.

The chain couples TRBV4-2 to TRBJ2-1; 7 bases line up with TRBD2. Germline assignment: CDR1 LGHNA and CDR2 YNFKEQ. Trimming at V came to 2 bases and at J to 10 bases, leaving 11 bases not matched to a gene. The CDR3 consists of 15 residues. CDR3 sequence (DNA): TGTGCCAGCAGCCAAACTAGCGCCTTCGGGGGGGAGCAGTTCTTC. It codes for CASSQTSAFGGEQFF.

The rearrangement links TRBV12-3 or TRBV12-4 to TRBJ2-7, with 9 positions matching TRBD1. This CDR3 region has 13 residues. V shed 11 bases, J shed 6 bases, and the junction held 11 bases outside the gene matches. The CDR3 sequence: CASARDREGEQYF. The CDR3 region has the DNA TGTGCCTCAGCCCGGGACAGGGAGGGCGAGCAGTACTTC.

This chain joins TRBV4-2 and TRBJ1-2, with D unclear. Germline CDR1 and CDR2: LGHNA and YNFKEQ. There are 13 residues in the CDR3. The V gene lost 0 bases and the J gene lost 2 bases, with 4 bases spanning the gap. CDR3 region: CASSQDQNYGYTF. CDR3 sequence (DNA): TGTGCCAGCAGCCAAGACCAGAACTATGGCTACACCTTC.

The gene calls are TRBV18 and TRBJ1-1; D call uncertain. This CDR3 comprises 14 residues. The germline V gene encodes CDR1 KGHSH and CDR2 LQKENI. Deletions cut 5 bases from V and 4 bases from J, with 14 bases between. This CDR3 reads CASSDGLEGTEAFF. The DNA for the CDR3 is TGTGCCAGCTCAGACGGTTTGGAGGGCACTGAAGCTTTCTTT.

The DNA of the CDR3 is TGTGCCAGCATGTCGGACAGGGCTAACGGAAACACCATATATTTT. Translation: CASMSDRANGNTIYF. The genes are TRBV6-5 and TRBJ1-3, with 8 positions matching TRBD1. V lost 7 bases and J lost 4; bases outside the gene matches: 9. Per germline, CDR1 MNHEY and CDR2 SVGAGI. CDR3 size: 15 residues.

The gene calls are TRBV27 and TRBJ2-7; D might be TRBD1 (5 bases). Germline V lookup: CDR1 MNHEY, CDR2 SMNVEV (reference sequence). The germline V and J ends were trimmed by 0 bases and 0 bases, with 12 bases remaining between them. The CDR3 extends over 16 amino acids. Here the CDR3 reads CASSLSIGAPSYEQYF. CDR3 coding DNA: TGTGCCAGCAGTTTATCGATTGGGGCCCCCTCCTACGAGCAGTACTTC.

The V call is TRBV30, the J call TRBJ1-5; tentatively, D is TRBD1 (5 bases). Germline V CDR1 and CDR2: GTSNPN, SVGIG (reference sequence). V lost 1 base, J lost 1 base, and 14 bases lay in between. The CDR3 is 16 residues long. Written as DNA, the CDR3 is TGTGCCTGGAGTGGCACGTGGGGCCGGAGCAATCAGCCCCAGCATTTT. Translated: CAWSGTWGRSNQPQHF.

This rearrangement joins TRBV6-6 to TRBJ2-6, with 7 bases identical to TRBD1. In germline, CDR1 is MNHNY, CDR2 SVGAGI (reference sequence). The CDR3 is 19 amino acids. J gave up 0 bases and V 5 bases, and 13 bases lay outside the gene matches. The CDR3 loop reads CASSPQGGQSSSGANVLTF. CDR3 DNA: TGTGCCAGCAGTCCACAAGGGGGACAGTCAAGCTCTGGGGCCAACGTCCTGACTTTC.

The chain uses TRBV11-2 and TRBJ1-4; no firm D call. This CDR3 contains 13 residues. Germline-derived CDR1 and CDR2 are SGHAT and FQNNGV. V gave up 2 bases and J gave up 6 bases, with 7 bases separating them. For the CDR3, the DNA is TGTGCCAGCAGCTTATCCCTTGATGAAAAACTGTTTTTT. It yields the protein CASSLSLDEKLFF.

V usage is TRBV7-3 and J usage is TRBJ1-1, with 10 bases lining up with TRBD1. The CDR3 has 15 amino acids. CDR1 is SGHTA and CDR2 is FQGTGA in the germline V gene. The V segment lost 1 base and the J segment 5 bases; nucleotides outside the gene matches: 4. CDR3 in amino acids: CASSLSGQGGTEAFF. DNA of the CDR3: TGTGCCAGCAGCTTAAGCGGACAGGGGGGAACTGAAGCTTTCTTT.

The chain carries TRBV30 and TRBJ1-4; TRBD1 aligns across 7 bases. CDR1 and CDR2 from the germline V gene are GTSNPN and SVGIG (reference sequence). Losses at the gene ends were 1 base for V and 3 bases for J; bases not matched to a gene: 8. The CDR3 loop spans 16 amino acids. CDR3 sequence reads: CAWSEQGSTSNEKLFF. DNA of the CDR3: TGTGCCTGGAGTGAACAGGGGTCGACTTCTAATGAAAAACTGTTTTTT.